The 20 T cell receptor beta chains below all came from one sample that was sequenced in a study of control samples from healthy donors and cancer patients. TCRdb's copy holds only in-frame clones and misses some; the assay was immunoSEQ multiplex PCR. Its clone listing holds under 200,000 clones. Sequencing input: blood. All receptors come from a young woman in good health.

This chain links TRBV29-1 with TRBJ1-1; no firm D call. CDR1 and CDR2 from the germline V gene are SQVTM and ANQGSEA. The V gene lost 7 bases and the J gene lost 1 base, with 10 bases spanning the gap. The CDR3 is 12 residues long. CDR3 residues: CSAQFGNTEAFF. CDR3 DNA: TGCAGCGCACAATTCGGGAACACTGAAGCTTTCTTT.

The genes are TRBV10-3 and TRBJ1-2; the D gene is possibly TRBD1 (6 bases). Trimming removed 7 bases at V and 4 bases at J, with 16 bases between. The CDR3 is 14 amino acids. Germline V gene lookup returns CDR1 ENHRY and CDR2 SYGVKD. Here the CDR3 reads CAITRQDSFYGYTF. CDR3 DNA sequence: TGTGCCATCACCCGACAGGACTCTTTCTATGGCTACACCTTC.

The genes are TRBV5-5 and TRBJ1-6; D is undetermined. This CDR3 is 15 amino acids long. Germline assignment: CDR1 SGHKS and CDR2 YYEKEE (reference sequence). Trimming removed 0 bases at V and 8 bases at J, with 12 bases between. Written as DNA, the CDR3 is TGTGCCAGCAGCTTGGCCCAAGGGCGGGATTCACCCCTCCACTTT. It yields the protein CASSLAQGRDSPLHF.

For the CDR3, the DNA is TGTGCCAGCACCCCTGCGTCTAACTACAATGAGCAGTTCTTC. Protein product: CASTPASNYNEQFF. The V gene is TRBV7-9, the J gene TRBJ2-1; D remains ambiguous. Trimming stripped 7 bases from V and 3 bases from J, with 13 bases between. Germline V gives CDR1 SEHNR, CDR2 FQNEAQ (reference sequence). The CDR3 is 14 residues long. Together with reference TRBV7-9 and TRBJ2-1, the CDR3 gives the full variable domain: DTGVSQNPRHKITKRGQNVTFRCDPISEHNRLYWYRQTLGQGPEFLTYFQNEAQLEKSRLLSDRFSAERPKGSFSTLEIQRTEQGDSAMYLCASTPASNYNEQFFGPGTRLTVL.

The V and J genes are TRBV7-9 and TRBJ2-1, with D possibly being TRBD1 (5 bases). The V end was cut by 1 base, the J end by 9 bases, with 16 bases between. This CDR3 has 15 residues. CDR1 is SEHNR, CDR2 FQNEAQ, per germline (reference sequence). The CDR3 nucleotides read TGTGCCAGCAGCTTAGTGGCCCAGGGTCTTGGTGAGCAGTTCTTC. Protein: CASSLVAQGLGEQFF. The entire variable domain, with the rest obtained from reference TRBV7-9 and TRBJ2-1, is as follows: DTGVSQNPRHKITKRGQNVTFRCDPISEHNRLYWYRQTLGQGPEFLTYFQNEAQLEKSRLLSDRFSAERPKGSFSTLEIQRTEQGDSAMYLCASSLVAQGLGEQFFGPGTRLTVL.

This rearrangement joins TRBV5-4 to TRBJ2-3; 9 nucleotides line up with TRBD2. The V gene's germline CDR1 is SGHNT and CDR2 YYREEE (reference sequence). The CDR3 is 12 residues long. The V gene end was trimmed by 8 bases and the J gene end by 11 bases; junction bases not matched to a gene: 9. DNA of the CDR3: TGTGCCAGTAACGCCGGGACTAGCAGGCAGTATTTT. Its translation: CASNAGTSRQYF.

The chain recombines TRBV5-1 with TRBJ2-7, with a tentative D call TRBD1 (6 bases). V was pared by 0 bases and J by 5 bases, with 15 bases between. Germline CDR1 and CDR2: SGHRS and YFSETQ. There are 15 residues in the CDR3. The CDR3 loop reads CASSLEGQYGHEQYF. Here the CDR3 DNA reads TGCGCCAGCAGCTTGGAAGGACAGTACGGCCACGAGCAGTACTTC. The full variable domain, rest sourced from reference TRBV5-1 and TRBJ2-7, is KAGVTQTPRYLIKTRGQQVTLSCSPISGHRSVSWYQQTPGQGLQFLFEYFSETQRNKGNFPGRFSGRQFSNSRSEMNVSTLELGDSALYLCASSLEGQYGHEQYFGPGTRLTVT.

The V and J genes are TRBV19 and TRBJ2-5, with 8 bases aligning to TRBD2. From germline, CDR1 is LNHDA and CDR2 SQIVND (reference sequence). This CDR3 has 16 residues. The V gene end was trimmed by 3 bases and the J gene end by 5 bases; junction bases not matched to a gene: 11. The CDR3 nucleotides are TGTGCCAGTAGTATCGCGACGGGACTAGGTGTGGAGACCCAGTACTTC. It translates to CASSIATGLGVETQYF.

The J gene is TRBJ1-4, the V gene TRBV5-1, with D hard to call. V lost 0 bases and J lost 7, with 7 bases in between. The CDR3 has 13 amino acids. Germline V gives CDR1 SGHRS, CDR2 YFSETQ. CDR3 coding DNA: TGCGCCAGCAGCTTGGGCCAGTTTGAAAAACTGTTTTTT. Translating it yields CASSLGQFEKLFF.

The chain combines TRBV2 with TRBJ1-5; D remains unclear. Germline loops: CDR1 SNHLY, CDR2 FYNNEI. This CDR3 region has 14 residues. The V end was cut by 6 bases, the J end by 6 bases, with 15 bases between. DNA of the CDR3: TGTGCCAGCAGCCCGGGTCCCCGGCGTCAGCCCCAGCATTTT. The encoded protein is CASSPGPRRQPQHF. The variable domain in full, with the rest retrieved from reference TRBV2 and TRBJ1-5, is EPEVTQTPSHQVTQMGQEVILRCVPISNHLYFYWYRQILGQKVEFLVSFYNNEISEKSEIFDDQFSVERPDGSNFTLKIRSTKLEDSAMYFCASSPGPRRQPQHFGDGTRLSIL.

The J gene is TRBJ2-2, the V gene TRBV4-1; the match to TRBD2 covers 7 bases. Trimming took 6 bases from V and 4 from J; bases not matched to a gene: 17. Per the germline V gene, CDR1 is MGHRA and CDR2 is YSYEKL. The CDR3 length is 18 residues. CDR3 region: CASSSTERGPSGTGELFF. The CDR3 nucleotides are TGCGCCAGCAGTTCAACCGAGCGGGGACCCTCGGGCACCGGGGAGCTGTTTTTT.

This sequence joins TRBV28 and TRBJ1-5; a weak D match, TRBD1 (5 bases). The V end lost 6 bases, the J end lost 0 bases, and 21 bases lay between the germline ends. CDR1 is MDHEN and CDR2 is SYDVKM in the germline V gene. The CDR3 loop spans 18 amino acids. CDR3 bases: TGTGCCAGCAGGACCCGTTTGGGGGGATTCAATAGCAATCAGCCCCAGCATTTT. It codes for CASRTRLGGFNSNQPQHF.

The chain carries TRBV5-1 and TRBJ1-2; D is unclear. CDR3 length equals 13 residues. CDR1 is SGHRS, CDR2 YFSETQ, per germline. V was cut by 5 bases and J by 6 bases, with 14 bases left in between. CDR3 sequence (DNA): TGCGCCAGCAGTTCGGGCAATCAAGATGGCTACACCTTC. Translation: CASSSGNQDGYTF.

The CDR3 sequence: CASSQVRTGSSYEQYF. DNA for the CDR3: TGCGCCAGCAGCCAAGTGAGGACAGGGAGCTCCTACGAGCAGTACTTC. The chain links TRBV4-1 to TRBJ2-7; 8 bases fit TRBD1. The V gene end was trimmed by 1 base and the J gene end by 0 bases; junction bases not matched to a gene: 5. CDR3 length: 16 residues. Germline CDR1 is MGHRA and CDR2 is YSYEKL.

The chain uses TRBV10-1 and TRBJ2-6; D might be TRBD1 (6 bases). CDR3 size: 16 residues. Germline V gene data show CDR1 as WNHNN and CDR2 as SYGVQD (reference sequence). V dropped 8 bases and J dropped 1 base, with 15 bases sitting between them. The CDR3 loop is CASGNPTGSGANVLTF. The CDR3 coding sequence is TGCGCCAGCGGAAATCCGACAGGTTCTGGGGCCAACGTCCTGACTTTC.

This chain uses TRBV2 with TRBJ1-4; weak D call: TRBD1 (5 bases). The CDR3 has 13 residues. CDR1 and CDR2 (germline): SNHLY, FYNNEI. Between the trimmed V and J ends, which lost 7 bases and 11 bases, there was a span of 17 bases. CDR3 in amino acids: CASKGRGEGKLFF. For the CDR3, the DNA is TGTGCCAGCAAAGGTCGAGGGGAAGGGAAACTGTTTTTT.

This chain links TRBV9 with TRBJ2-1, with TRBD2 identical over 14 bases. CDR1 is SGDLS and CDR2 is YYNGEE in the germline V gene. This CDR3 contains 16 residues. V gave up 4 bases and J gave up 6 bases; unmatched junction bases: 6. DNA of the CDR3: TGTGCCAGCAGCTCCAGGGGGACTAGCGGGGGCAATGAGCAGTTCTTC. Protein sequence: CASSSRGTSGGNEQFF.

V usage is TRBV4-1 and J usage is TRBJ2-7; 7 bases are a match to TRBD2. Germline V gives CDR1 MGHRA, CDR2 YSYEKL. The CDR3 covers 18 residues. V shed 2 bases and J 7 bases; nucleotides not matched to a gene: 20. The CDR3 region is CASSQRPGSGEPLQEQYF. CDR3 nucleotides: TGCGCCAGCAGCCAAAGGCCCGGGAGCGGGGAACCGCTTCAAGAGCAGTACTTC.

The chain links TRBV7-6 to TRBJ2-3; the match to TRBD2 covers 7 bases. Germline assignment: CDR1 SGHVS and CDR2 FNYEAQ. Unmatched junction bases numbered 8, after V lost 5 bases and J lost 3 bases. The CDR3 has 15 residues. This CDR3 is CASSPLTSKTDTQYF. DNA for the CDR3: TGTGCCAGCAGCCCATTGACTAGCAAAACAGATACGCAGTATTTT.

This chain joins TRBV25-1 and TRBJ2-5, with 10 bases lining up with TRBD2. CDR1 is MGHDK and CDR2 is SYGVNS in the germline V gene. V lost 0 bases and J lost 5; bases outside the gene matches: 9. This CDR3 contains 17 residues. The CDR3 bases are TGTGCCAGCAGTGAATATTGGCTAGCGGGAGCCTGGGAGACCCAGTACTTC. Its protein is CASSEYWLAGAWETQYF.